This T cell receptor beta chain was identified in a study of technical replicates of blood from several donors. The CDR3 totals 15 residues. CDR1 is SGHDT, CDR2 YYEEEE, per germline. V was trimmed by 1 base and J by 7 bases, leaving 14 bases between them. Profiling relied on immunoSEQ multiplex PCR, and the TCRdb table lists in-frame clones only, not all of them. The repertoire has more than 90,000 clones, over 90% of them found once; the top ten carry roughly 0.21%. This clonotype originated in a human donor in good health. The source material was T cells isolated from PBMCs. J is TRBJ1-4 and V is TRBV5-6; no clear D. CDR3 sequence reads: CASSLFEVIGEKLFF. The CDR3 DNA reads as TGTGCCAGCAGCTTGTTCGAGGTGATAGGTGAAAAACTGTTTTTT.